This T cell receptor beta chain was found in a study of blood T cell repertoires in COVID-19. As for the study in general: Some COVID-19 samples were acute and others convalescent; all came from the United States, Italy and Spain. The cDNA or gDNA used as material had been derived from T cells, B-cell-depleted T cells, or PBMCs.

The authors' processing: Amplification from reference gene primers served as the basis for estimated nucleated cell counts. The data were produced by immunoSEQ multiplex PCR, yet TCRdb's version contains in-frame clones alone and is incomplete. Clone size and V and J calls were adopted from that table, with D and trimming inferred from the DNA. Of some 150,000 clones in the sample, around 87% are singletons; the top ten hold roughly 15%. This CDR3 comprises 12 residues. Germline values: CDR1 MGHRA, CDR2 YSYEKL. Trimming removed 0 bases at V and 13 bases at J, with 12 bases between. V is TRBV4-1 and J is TRBJ1-2; the D is unclear. This clonotype was obtained from a woman aged 40 to 50 with acute or convalescent COVID-19. The sample consisted of peripheral blood. The CDR3 is CASSQDLVVFTF. The CDR3 DNA reads TGCGCCAGCAGCCAAGATTTGGTAGTGTTCACCTTC.